One sample yielded the 5 T cell receptor beta chains listed below, sequenced in a study of blood T cell repertoires in COVID-19. Using immunoSEQ multiplex PCR, the repertoire was profiled, and TCRdb retains in-frame clones only, with some absent. The table lists roughly 280,000 clones, around nine tenths of them singletons. Input material: PBMCs or T cells enriched from blood (not recorded which). The receptor set was obtained from a woman aged 55-70 years who had recovered from COVID-19.

This clone was detected a few times. The chain uses TRBV5-1 and TRBJ2-3; 9 positions agree with TRBD1. Trimming took 5 bases from V and 4 from J; bases not matched to a gene: 8. The V gene's germline CDR1 is SGHRS and CDR2 YFSETQ. The CDR3 consists of 15 residues. Here the CDR3 reads CASRSTGGGADTQYF. In DNA form, the CDR3 reads TGCGCCAGCAGAAGTACAGGGGGCGGGGCAGATACGCAGTATTTT.

This chain joins TRBV6-5 and TRBJ2-1; possible D gene TRBD1, 6 bases. The germline V gene encodes CDR1 MNHEY and CDR2 SVGAGI. The CDR3 runs to 14 residues. V lost 8 bases, J lost 0 bases, and 11 bases lay in between. In DNA form, the CDR3 reads TGTGCCAGCGGTTTAGGGGGCTCCTACAATGAGCAGTTCTTC. It is translated as CASGLGGSYNEQFF.

The rearrangement joins TRBV9 to TRBJ2-1, with TRBD2 matching 10 bases. The length of the CDR3 is 16 residues. V lost 3 bases and J lost 8; bases outside the gene matches: 11. Germline values: CDR1 SGDLS, CDR2 YYNGEE. The CDR3 region has the DNA TGTGCCAGCAGCGCGTTTAGCGGGAGGCAGTTAGATGAGCAGTTCTTC. It yields the protein CASSAFSGRQLDEQFF.

The V gene is TRBV28, the J gene TRBJ2-7, with 7 positions matching TRBD2. Per germline, CDR1 MDHEN and CDR2 SYDVKM. J lost 2 bases, V lost 7 bases, and 8 bases had no gene match. This CDR3 comprises 14 residues. The CDR3 coding sequence is TGTGCCAGCACCGTAGCGGGCGTGACCTACGAGCAGTACTTC. Translating it yields CASTVAGVTYEQYF. Filled out from reference TRBV28 and TRBJ2-7, the complete variable domain reads DVKVTQSSRYLVKRTGEKVFLECVQDMDHENMFWYRQDPGLGLRLIYFSYDVKMKEKGDIPEGYSVSREKKERFSLILESASTNQTSMYLCASTVAGVTYEQYFGPGTRLTVT.

The chain joins TRBV6-1 to TRBJ1-5; no definite D call. V shed 3 bases and J shed 9 bases, with 3 bases lying between them. The CDR3 sequence is 10 residues long. The germline gives CDR1 MNHNS, CDR2 SASEGT. The CDR3 loop reads CASSEAPQHF. In nucleotides, the CDR3 is TGTGCCAGCAGTGAGGCGCCCCAGCATTTT.